These 15 T cell receptor beta chains were sequenced from one sample in a study of blood T cell repertoires in COVID-19. Generated by immunoSEQ multiplex PCR, the TCRdb table keeps only in-frame clones and is missing some. Of roughly 330,000 clones in the sample, roughly 90% were seen once. Input material: peripheral blood. These receptors originate from a man under 40 with COVID-19, enrolled during active disease.

The chain is built from TRBV13 and TRBJ1-4; tentatively, D is TRBD1 (6 bases). The CDR3 spans 18 residues. From germline, CDR1 is PRHDT and CDR2 FYEKMQ (reference sequence). V lost 1 base to trimming and J lost 4 bases, with 19 bases between them. The CDR3 loop reads CASSLEGGRIRRNEKLFF. DNA for the CDR3: TGTGCCAGCAGCTTAGAGGGGGGGCGCATCCGCCGTAATGAAAAACTGTTTTTT.

This chain uses TRBV6-6 with TRBJ2-1; D not certain. The CDR3 length is 13 residues. V lost 9 bases, J lost 1 base, and 10 bases lay in between. Germline V CDR1 and CDR2: MNHNY, SVGAGI (reference sequence). The CDR3 protein is CASSQPSYNEQFF. CDR3 DNA: TGTGCCAGTTCACAGCCGTCCTACAATGAGCAGTTCTTC.

This rearrangement joins TRBV7-9 to TRBJ2-7; 8 nucleotides align to TRBD1. J was trimmed by 5 bases and V by 3 bases; bases with no gene match: 9. The germline V gene has CDR1 SEHNR and CDR2 FQNEAQ (reference sequence). The CDR3 has 15 residues. The CDR3 coding sequence is TGTGCCAGCAGCTTTGGACAGGGAAATTTCAACGAGCAGTACTTC. This codes for CASSFGQGNFNEQYF.

This chain links TRBV6-2 or TRBV6-3 with TRBJ2-7; the match to TRBD1 covers 9 bases. The CDR3 spans 15 residues. The V gene's germline CDR1 is MNHEY and CDR2 SVGEGT. The J segment lost 2 bases and the V segment lost 6 bases, leaving 8 bases of the junction unmatched. For the CDR3, the DNA is TGTGCCAGCAGCGACGGGACAGGGCACACCTACGAGCAGTACTTC. It is translated as CASSDGTGHTYEQYF.

The V call is TRBV30, the J call TRBJ2-2, with D tentatively TRBD2 (6 bases). Trimming shortened V by 0 bases and J by 0 bases, and 8 bases separated the two germline ends. There are 15 residues in the CDR3. Germline CDR1 GTSNPN, CDR2 SVGIG (reference sequence). The CDR3 region has the DNA TGTGCCTGGAGTGTGGGGAGGACGAACACCGGGGAGCTGTTTTTT. Its translation is CAWSVGRTNTGELFF.

The chain joins TRBV6-1 to TRBJ1-3; 8 bases fit TRBD1. The J segment lost 3 bases and the V segment lost 8 bases, leaving 6 bases of the junction unmatched. Germline CDR1 and CDR2: MNHNS and SASEGT. There are 14 residues in the CDR3. CDR3 bases: TGTGCCAGCGGTAAACAGGGGGTTGGAAACACCATATATTTT. Translating it yields CASGKQGVGNTIYF.

The chain combines TRBV6-5 with TRBJ1-2; D might be TRBD1 (6 bases). CDR1 MNHEY and CDR2 SVGAGI come from the germline V gene. The V gene lost 5 bases and the J gene lost 4 bases, with 17 bases spanning the gap. The length of the CDR3 is 15 residues. The CDR3 DNA follows: TGTGCCAGCAGTCTCGGACAGATGGGAGTCTATGGCTACACCTTC. Translated, it gives CASSLGQMGVYGYTF.

This chain uses TRBV14 with TRBJ2-7, with 12 positions matching TRBD2. The trim removed 3 bases at V and 5 bases at J, leaving 8 bases unmatched. The V gene's germline CDR1 is SGHDN and CDR2 FVKESK. CDR3 length: 16 amino acids. The CDR3 bases are TGTGCCAGCAGCCAGTGGTCTAGCGGGGGGGTCGACGAGCAGTACTTC. Translating gives CASSQWSSGGVDEQYF.

V and J are TRBV21-1 and TRBJ2-3; TRBD2 reflects the table's D call only, with no check against the DNA. TRBV21-1 is a pseudogene segment. CDR3 length: 17 amino acids. CDR3 protein: CASSKVSGESSTDTQYF. The DNA of the CDR3 is TGTGCCAGCAGCAAAGTTAGCGGGGAGTCTAGCACAGATACGCAGTATTTT.

V usage is TRBV7-2 and J usage is TRBJ2-7; 9 nucleotides match TRBD1. CDR1 SGHTA and CDR2 FQGNSA come from the germline V gene. The V segment lost 1 base and the J segment 7 bases; nucleotides outside the gene matches: 11. CDR3 length: 16 residues. As DNA, the CDR3 is TGTGCCAGCAGCTTAGACAGGGGGCCCGAATCGGGGGAGCAGTACTTC. Protein sequence: CASSLDRGPESGEQYF.

Regarding this clone: The same CDR3 also results from other DNA sequences found in this sample. The chain links TRBV7-9 to TRBJ1-1, with 7 bases that match TRBD1. The CDR3 has 15 amino acids. Germline V gene lookup returns CDR1 SEHNR and CDR2 FQNEAQ (reference sequence). After removal of 5 bases from V and 0 bases from J, the junction contained 6 bases not matched to a gene. The CDR3 loop is CASSPRQGMNTEAFF. The CDR3 coding sequence is TGTGCCAGCAGCCCCCGACAGGGAATGAACACTGAAGCTTTCTTT.

The rearrangement joins TRBV9 to TRBJ2-7; tentatively, D is TRBD1 (5 bases). V was pared by 0 bases and J by 1 base, with 8 bases between. The germline V gene encodes CDR1 SGDLS and CDR2 YYNGEE. The CDR3 loop spans 14 amino acids. In DNA, the CDR3 is TGTGCCAGCAGCGTAGGCAGGGAATCCTACGAGCAGTACTTC. Its protein is CASSVGRESYEQYF.

This rearrangement joins TRBV18 to TRBJ1-2; D call uncertain. Deletions cut 1 base from V and 0 bases from J, with 6 bases between. The CDR3 totals 14 residues. Germline V gene data show CDR1 as KGHSH and CDR2 as LQKENI. The CDR3 DNA sequence: TGTGCCAGCTCACCACGGCAGTCTAACTATGGCTACACCTTC. This sequence encodes CASSPRQSNYGYTF.

Comments on this clone: Other DNA sequences from this sample encode an identical CDR3 as well. The V gene is TRBV7-2, the J gene TRBJ1-1, with TRBD1 matching 7 bases. Germline-derived CDR1 and CDR2 are SGHTA and FQGNSA. V shed 5 bases, J shed 4 bases, and the junction held 7 bases outside the gene matches. This CDR3 is 14 amino acids long. CDR3 sequence reads: CASSPRQGSTEAFF. DNA of the CDR3: TGTGCCAGCAGCCCCCGACAGGGTAGCACTGAAGCTTTCTTT.

V usage is TRBV28 and J usage is TRBJ2-1, with 9 nucleotides matching TRBD2. Germline V gene data show CDR1 as MDHEN and CDR2 as SYDVKM. V trimming: 4 bases; J trimming: 4 bases; junction bases outside the gene matches: 5. The CDR3 covers 15 residues. The CDR3 reads CASSSAGGWYNEQFF. DNA for the CDR3: TGTGCCAGCAGTTCTGCGGGAGGGTGGTACAATGAGCAGTTCTTC.